This T cell receptor beta chain was captured by sequencing in a study of neurological immune-mediated disorders. This clonotype was seen many times. Its specificity is not known. Study-wide findings and caveats: None of the CDR3 amino acid sequences of expanded clones recurred across subjects, suggesting private repertoires in all groups. Multiple sclerosis, the disease with the least TCR clonal expansion, fell below healthy controls, whereas HTLV-1-associated myelopathy showed the most.

Germline V CDR1 and CDR2: SGHTS, YDEGEE. The CDR3 contains 11 residues. The ends were cut back, 3 bases at V and 9 bases at J, with 9 bases in the middle. Input was about a million sorted T cells, either CD4+ or CD8+. The authors produced cDNA by 5'RACE using 10-nucleotide random UMIs. In TCRdb, the 5' RACE reads were re-called with MiXCR into one record per CDR3 protein. The data contain about 40,000 distinct CDR3 sequences, roughly 15% of them seen just once; the ten biggest clones take up 3% to 4.5%. This TCR derives from a woman aged 60-75 years with HTLV-1-associated myelopathy (HAM/TSP). Source material: CD4+ T cells from blood. This chain links TRBV5-8 with TRBJ1-1; D is undetermined. CDR3 sequence: CASSYDPKAFF. DNA for the CDR3: TGTGCCAGCAGCTATGACCCGAAAGCTTTCTTT.